The clone carrying this TCR beta chain was observed a few times. The antigen remains undetermined. An end of the junction does not agree with germline; a read error may underlie this. One entry per CDR3 protein results from TCRdb running MiXCR on the RACE reads. The profile covers roughly 84,000 distinct CDR3 sequences, with 10% to 13% appearing a single time and under 4.5% taken by the ten largest. These data are taken from a study of human T cells and chemical hapten exposure. CDR1 is SSHAT and CDR2 is FNYEAQ in the germline V gene (reference sequence). The CDR3 extends over 15 amino acids. Whole-study results and caveats: Sensitizing with DPC caused no change in TCRs above 1 in 1000 frequency.

Stated time point: patch test 3, about 24 weeks after DPC sensitization. This sample's treatment: therapeutic diphenylcyclopropenone sensitization with weekly scalp DPC. The drawing of blood occurred before each patch test was applied. The rearrangement links TRBV7-7 to TRBJ2-2; D is possibly TRBD1 or TRBD2 (6 bases each). This receptor was taken from a woman aged 45-59 years with alopecia areata. Some clones in this sample may be carry-over from other donors' samples. The sample was whole blood, taken in connection with sensitization to the hapten diphenylcyclopropenone (DPC). The CDR3 DNA is TGTGCTAGCAGCTTAGGGGGGCCGAACACCGGGGAGCTGTTTTTT. Translation: CASSLGGPNTGELFF.